The 10 T cell receptor beta chains listed next were all sequenced from one sample in a study of early T cells in non-severe SARS-CoV-2 infection (TCRdb year 2021). Receptors were amplified or captured by 5' RACE. The reads were generated on a NextSeq 500. TCRdb passed the public sequencing reads through fastp at Q25 and MiXCR, retaining productive beta sequences. Here each entry gathers all rows of one CDR3 protein and keeps the most common genes and DNA. Recorded for this sample are approximately 62,000 distinct CDR3 sequences; approximately 12% of them occurred a single time. The ten most abundant clones make up less than 4.5% of the sample. The material sequenced was whole blood. Receptors originate from an adult who was a healthcare worker with PCR-confirmed SARS-CoV-2 infection or an uninfected control (not recorded which).

This clonotype was counted only a few times. This chain joins TRBV13 and TRBJ2-1; either TRBD1 or TRBD2 may fit D (5 bases each). The germline V gene has CDR1 PRHDT and CDR2 FYEKMQ (reference sequence). CDR3 length: 14 residues. V gave up 5 bases and J gave up 8 bases, with 16 bases separating them. The CDR3 region is CASSHTSFRDEQFF. DNA for the CDR3: TGTGCCAGCAGCCATACTAGTTTCAGGGATGAGCAGTTCTTC.

V usage is TRBV28 and J usage is TRBJ2-1; D remains unclear. Germline CDR1 and CDR2: MDHEN and SYDVKM. This CDR3 comprises 12 residues. The V and J ends lost 5 bases and 6 bases respectively, with 8 bases between them. The DNA for the CDR3 is TGTGCCAGCAGTGATGCTAGCAATGAGCAGTTCTTC. Protein product: CASSDASNEQFF.

This clonotype showed up just a few times. The genes are TRBV28 and TRBJ1-2; D is unresolved. Trimming cost V 2 bases and J 5 bases, with 6 bases left between them. The CDR3 runs to 12 residues. CDR1 and CDR2 (germline): MDHEN, SYDVKM. The CDR3 reads CASSLGQYGYTF. For the CDR3, the DNA is TGTGCCAGCAGTTTAGGCCAGTATGGCTACACCTTC.

The chain has TRBV2 and TRBJ2-7; D remains ambiguous. V dropped 7 bases and J dropped 4 bases, with 11 bases sitting between them. CDR1 SNHLY and CDR2 FYNNEI come from the germline V gene. The CDR3 extends over 12 amino acids. The CDR3 DNA sequence: TGTGCCAGCACCACATTCGATTACGAGCAGTACTTC. It yields the protein CASTTFDYEQYF.

Only a few counts were recorded for this clonotype. The chain carries TRBV20-1 and TRBJ2-1, with 10 positions matching TRBD2. CDR3 length: 13 amino acids. CDR1 is DFQATT, CDR2 SNEGSKA, per germline (reference sequence). V trimming: 3 bases; J trimming: 9 bases; junction bases outside the gene matches: 5. The CDR3 sequence: CSARLAGGREQFF. CDR3 bases: TGCAGTGCTAGGTTAGCGGGAGGTCGTGAGCAGTTCTTC.

This clonotype was seen at least ten times. CDR3 protein: CSVQLGVHDYNEQFF. As DNA, the CDR3 is TGCAGCGTTCAACTGGGGGTTCACGATTACAATGAGCAGTTCTTC. The gene calls are TRBV29-1 and TRBJ2-1; D is tentatively TRBD1 or TRBD2 (5 bases each). This CDR3 has 15 residues. Germline lookup yields CDR1 SQVTM and CDR2 ANQGSEA. The germline V and J ends were trimmed by 5 bases and 4 bases, with 18 bases remaining between them.

CDR3 DNA: TGCGCCAGCAGTCAGGCCCTGGGACCGCGTAATGAAAAACTGTTTTTT. It codes for CASSQALGPRNEKLFF. This chain links TRBV4-1 with TRBJ1-4, with D possibly matching TRBD1 (5 bases). The CDR3 consists of 16 residues. Germline V lookup: CDR1 MGHRA, CDR2 YSYEKL. Trimming took off 6 bases at V and 4 bases at J, with 18 bases between the two ends.

This rearrangement joins TRBV30 to TRBJ1-1; no reliable D call. This CDR3 region has 15 residues. Deletions cut 2 bases from V and 6 bases from J, with 19 bases between. Germline V gene sequence: CDR1 GTSNPN, CDR2 SVGIG (reference sequence). This chain's CDR3 is CAWSFPDSRGAEAFF. CDR3 in DNA: TGTGCCTGGAGTTTCCCGGATTCACGAGGCGCTGAAGCTTTCTTT.

This clonotype was seen repeatedly, ten times or more. The chain couples TRBV6-1 to TRBJ2-7, with D perhaps matching TRBD1 or TRBD2 (6 bases each). V lost 9 bases to trimming and J lost 4 bases, with 13 bases between them. Looked up from germline, CDR1 is MNHNS and CDR2 is SASEGT. CDR3 length: 12 residues. CDR3: CASRPGAYEQYF. The DNA for the CDR3 is TGTGCCAGTCGGCCGGGGGCGTACGAGCAGTACTTC.

In this sample, this clonotype turned up many times. The chain links TRBV3-1 to TRBJ2-2; D is unclear. The CDR3 is 11 amino acids. V was pared by 5 bases and J by 10 bases, with 8 bases between. Germline CDR1 and CDR2: LGHDT and YNNKEL (reference sequence). As DNA, the CDR3 is TGTGCCAGCAGCTACCGAGAGGAGCTGTTTTTT. It codes for CASSYREELFF.